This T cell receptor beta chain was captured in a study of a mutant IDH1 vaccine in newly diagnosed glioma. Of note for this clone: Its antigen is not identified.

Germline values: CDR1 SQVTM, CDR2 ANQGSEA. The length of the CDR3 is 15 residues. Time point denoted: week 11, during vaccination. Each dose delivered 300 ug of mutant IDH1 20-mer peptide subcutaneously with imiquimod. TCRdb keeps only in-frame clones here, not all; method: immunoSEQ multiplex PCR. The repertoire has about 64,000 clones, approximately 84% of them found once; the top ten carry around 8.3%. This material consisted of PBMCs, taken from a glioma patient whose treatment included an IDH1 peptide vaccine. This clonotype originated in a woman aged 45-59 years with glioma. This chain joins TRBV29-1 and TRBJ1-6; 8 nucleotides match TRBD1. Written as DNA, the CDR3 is TGCGCCGCCATGGCAGGGGGCTTGTATAATTCACCCCTCCACTTT. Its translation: CAAMAGGLYNSPLHF. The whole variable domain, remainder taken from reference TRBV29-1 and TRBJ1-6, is SAVISQKPSRDICQRGTSLTIQCQVDSQVTMMFWYRQQPGQSLTLIATANQGSEATYESGFVIDKFPISRPNLTFSTLTVSNMSPEDSSIYLCAAMAGGLYNSPLHFGNGTRLTVT.